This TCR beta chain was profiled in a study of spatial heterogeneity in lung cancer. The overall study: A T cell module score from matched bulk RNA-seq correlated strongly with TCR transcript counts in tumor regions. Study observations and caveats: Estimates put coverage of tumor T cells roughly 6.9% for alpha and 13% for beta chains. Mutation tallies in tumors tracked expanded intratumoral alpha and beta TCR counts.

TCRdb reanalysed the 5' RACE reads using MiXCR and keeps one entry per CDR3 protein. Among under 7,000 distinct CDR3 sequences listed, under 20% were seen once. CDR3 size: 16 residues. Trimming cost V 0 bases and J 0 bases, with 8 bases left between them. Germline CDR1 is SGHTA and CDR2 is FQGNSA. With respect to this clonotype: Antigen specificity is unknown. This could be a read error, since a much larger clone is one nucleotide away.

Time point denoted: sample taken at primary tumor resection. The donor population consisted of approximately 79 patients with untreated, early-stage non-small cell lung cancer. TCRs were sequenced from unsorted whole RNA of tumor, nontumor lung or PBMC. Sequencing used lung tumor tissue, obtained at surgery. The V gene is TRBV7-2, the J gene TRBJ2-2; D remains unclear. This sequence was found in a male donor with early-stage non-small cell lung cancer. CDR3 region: CTSSLATPPNTGELFF. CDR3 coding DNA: TGTACCAGCAGCTTAGCAACACCTCCGAACACCGGGGAGCTGTTTTTT.